This is a list of T cell receptor beta chains from one sample in a study of T cells in narcolepsy. This table comes from immunoSEQ multiplex PCR, and its TCRdb copy is limited to in-frame clones, with some not included. The sample contains 15,000 to 20,000 clones, roughly 72% of which appear only once. The sample was CD45RA- memory CD8+ T cells from PBMCs. Receptors originate from a human donor with narcolepsy. Each CDR3 is given with its conserved first and last residue. A D gene is named only where the DNA matches it firmly. Not all rows give a size; the values are once, few, many and, for expanded clones, a class.

CDR3nt | CDR3aa | len | abundance | j_gene | v_gene | d_gene
TGTGCCAGCAGTTGGGGGGGTTCCGGGGAGCTGTTTTTT | CASSWGGSGELFF | 13 | NA | TRBJ2-2 | TRBV6-5 | TRBD2
TGCAGCGTAGCGAGATACAATGAGCAGTTCTTC | CSVARYNEQFF | 11 | NA | TRBJ2-1 | TRBV29-1 | NA
TGTGCCAGCAGCCGCCCCTTACAGACCGACCCACAGGGAAATGAGCAGTTCTTC | CASSRPLQTDPQGNEQFF | 18 | NA | TRBJ2-1 | TRBV7-6 | NA
TGTGCCAGCAGCACCTGGGGCTGGGACACTGAAGCTTTCTTT | CASSTWGWDTEAFF | 14 | NA | TRBJ1-1 | TRBV5-6 | NA
TGCGCCAGCAGCTACGACATCAGGAACACTGAAGCTTTCTTT | CASSYDIRNTEAFF | 14 | few | TRBJ1-1 | TRBV5-1 | NA
TGTGCCAGCAGCTTGTCAGGGGCACTCTACGAGCAGTACTTC | CASSLSGALYEQYF | 14 | NA | TRBJ2-7 | TRBV5-6 | NA
TGTGCCAGCATCCAAGGGACAGGGAATGAAAAACTGTTTTTT | CASIQGTGNEKLFF | 14 | NA | TRBJ1-4 | TRBV28 | TRBD1
TGTGCCTGCGACGGAGGGCGAAATGAGCAGTTCTTC | CACDGGRNEQFF | 12 | NA | TRBJ2-1 | TRBV6-6 | NA
TGTGCCAGCAGAGGAACCCCCCAGGGTCACGAGCAGTACTTC | CASRGTPQGHEQYF | 14 | NA | TRBJ2-7 | TRBV5-6 | NA
TGTGCCAGCAGCTTCGGTTCTCTCCCGGTCACCGGGGAGCTGTTTTTT | CASSFGSLPVTGELFF | 16 | NA | TRBJ2-2 | TRBV7-8 | NA
TGTGCCAGCAGTGAAGCGGCAAGTAACTATGGCTACACCTTC | CASSEAASNYGYTF | 14 | NA | TRBJ1-2 | TRBV2 | NA
TGTGCCAGCAGCCTGGGGGGCGGGGAGCAGTACTTC | CASSLGGGEQYF | 12 | NA | TRBJ2-7 | TRBV5-4 | NA
TGTGCCAGCAGTTACTCCAGGACGTCCGAGCAGTACTTC | CASSYSRTSEQYF | 13 | NA | TRBJ2-7 | TRBV6-5 | NA